This TCR beta chain stems from a study of T-cell memory formation after mild COVID-19. Study at large: Most TCR clusters belonged to a single donor. Findings and caveats of the study: Contracting CD4+ clones were located mainly in CM and EM, and CD8+ clones in EMRA. Clones that got smaller from day 15 to 85 had even CD4/CD8, while clones growing later tipped toward CD4+.

Germline CDR1 DFQATT, CDR2 SNEGSKA (reference sequence). Trimming pared 3 bases from V and 4 bases from J, leaving 16 bases between. The CDR3 has 14 residues. TCR alpha and TCR beta cDNA libraries with sample barcodes and UMIs came from 5'RACE using constant-segment primers. One entry per CDR3 protein results from TCRdb running MiXCR on the 5' RACE reads. The sample shows some 290,000 distinct CDR3 sequences, roughly 16% of them seen only once. This clonotype was found many times. Its antigen is unknown. The source is a man between 18 and 29 years old who had mild COVID-19 (a few samples of this study predate the infection). Cell type and time point are not known. The chain recombines TRBV20-1 with TRBJ2-7; D call uncertain. Sequencing was carried out using PBMCs or a T cell subset sorted from them (not recorded which). The CDR3 loop reads CSASDRINPYEQYV. As DNA, the CDR3 is TGCAGTGCTAGTGACCGGATTAACCCTTACGAGCAGTACGTC.